This T cell receptor beta chain is drawn from a study of blood T cell repertoires in COVID-19. Method: immunoSEQ multiplex PCR; TCRdb's copy keeps in-frame clones and lacks some. The data hold about 200,000 clones, with around 90% observed a single time. Participant-reported clinical history was the basis for cohort assignment. Two negative PCRs, clearance, or symptom resolution were required of recovered Cohort 3 donors. The CDR3 has 15 amino acids. Per the germline V gene, CDR1 is SGHTA and CDR2 is FQGNSA. V was cut by 2 bases and J by 9 bases, with 16 bases left in between. This chain connects TRBV7-2 to TRBJ2-2, with D possibly matching TRBD1 (5 bases). The sample was PBMCs or T cells enriched from blood (not recorded which). The clonotype comes from a young woman who had recovered from COVID-19. CDR3 bases: TGTGCCAGCAGCTTAACCCGGACAACCCACCGGGAGCTGTTTTTT. Translated: CASSLTRTTHRELFF.